The 9 T cell receptor beta chains below were found in one sample sequenced in a study of T cells after yellow fever vaccination. MiXCR, run by TCRdb on the 5' RACE reads, gives a single entry per CDR3 protein. The sample carries around 250,000 distinct CDR3 sequences, 5.2% recorded once. Sequenced material: CD4+ T cells sorted from PBMCs, taken on the day of the yellow fever booster vaccination. The receptors here all came from a man in his late teens or twenties who received the YFV17D yellow fever vaccine.

This clonotype was seen a handful of times. For the CDR3, the DNA is TGTGCCAGCAGCCGCGGGGAAGGGACGGGGAACACTGAAGCTTTCTTT. This codes for CASSRGEGTGNTEAFF. The V call is TRBV4-2, the J call TRBJ1-1, with D tentatively TRBD1 (5 bases). Germline CDR1 reads LGHNA; CDR2 reads YNFKEQ. Between the trimmed V and J ends, which lost 4 bases and 1 base, there was a span of 16 bases. The CDR3 consists of 16 residues.

This clonotype was recorded many times. The chain links TRBV12-3 or TRBV12-4 to TRBJ1-5; no firm D call. The CDR3 runs to 14 residues. V dropped 3 bases and J dropped 0 bases, with 6 bases sitting between them. The CDR3 is CASSFQNSNQPQHF. The DNA of the CDR3 is TGTGCCAGCAGTTTTCAAAATAGCAATCAGCCCCAGCATTTT.

This clonotype was seen ten or more times. The chain has TRBV30 and TRBJ1-3, with TRBD1 identical over 7 bases. Germline loops: CDR1 GTSNPN, CDR2 SVGIG (reference sequence). The CDR3 is 16 amino acids. J was trimmed by 0 bases and V by 5 bases; bases with no gene match: 10. The CDR3 DNA is TGTGCCTGGGGCGGGACAGCGATACCCTCTGGAAACACCATATATTTT. Protein sequence: CAWGGTAIPSGNTIYF.

This clonotype was observed a handful of times. The chain uses TRBV7-8 and TRBJ1-3; D is unresolved. The CDR3 has 15 amino acids. Trimming took off 4 bases at V and 4 bases at J, with 14 bases between the two ends. The germline gives CDR1 SGHVS, CDR2 FQNEAQ. This CDR3 reads CASSSGRLGGNTIYF. The CDR3 nucleotides read TGTGCCAGCAGCTCCGGACGACTGGGAGGAAACACCATATATTTT.

This clonotype was recorded at least ten times. The chain joins TRBV20-1 to TRBJ2-2; unclear D gene. The germline V gene has CDR1 DFQATT and CDR2 SNEGSKA (reference sequence). With 0 bases removed from V and 0 bases from J, the gap between germline ends came to 2 bases. The CDR3 has 13 amino acids. Here the CDR3 DNA reads TGCAGTGCTAGAGAGACGAACACCGGGGAGCTGTTTTTT. This codes for CSARETNTGELFF.

There are a few counts of this clonotype. In nucleotides, the CDR3 is TGCGCCAGCAGCCAGGACTACTTGCGGGGGGGCCGAGAGGTGCCAGATACGCAGTATTTT. Translation gives CASSQDYLRGGREVPDTQYF. This rearrangement joins TRBV4-1 to TRBJ2-3; the match to TRBD2 covers 9 bases. The V and J ends lost 3 bases and 4 bases, in that order; junction bases with no gene match: 20. The CDR3 is 20 amino acids. The germline gives CDR1 MGHRA, CDR2 YSYEKL.

This clonotype was seen repeatedly, ten times or more. V gene TRBV12-3 or TRBV12-4 combines with J gene TRBJ2-6; the D is unclear. V was trimmed by 2 bases and J by 0 bases, leaving 5 bases between them. This CDR3 is 15 amino acids long. The CDR3 sequence is CASSLSGSGANVLTF. The CDR3 nucleotides read TGTGCCAGCAGTTTATCCGGCTCTGGGGCCAACGTCCTGACTTTC.

This clonotype was detected only a few times. This rearrangement joins TRBV12-3 or TRBV12-4 to TRBJ2-7; D ambiguous. Trimming removed 4 bases at V and 4 bases at J, with 14 bases between. This CDR3 spans 14 amino acids. CDR3 DNA: TGTGCCAGCAGTTCCGGGCAGGTGGAGTACGAGCAGTACTTC. It yields the protein CASSSGQVEYEQYF.

This clonotype has at least ten counts. This chain links TRBV4-2 with TRBJ1-2; 9 nucleotides match TRBD1. Germline values: CDR1 LGHNA, CDR2 YNFKEQ. The CDR3 is 14 amino acids. The junction had 8 bases not matched to a gene; V was cut back by 4 bases and J by 8 bases. The CDR3 nucleotides read TGTGCCAGCAGCCCAGGCCGGACAGGGGAAGGCTACACCTTC. Protein: CASSPGRTGEGYTF.